This is a list of T cell receptor beta chains from one sample in a study of T cells after yellow fever vaccination. Using its own MiXCR run on the 5' RACE reads, TCRdb lists one record per CDR3 protein. The data contain some 200,000 distinct CDR3 sequences, approximately 3.2% of them singletons. This specimen consisted of CD4+ T cells sorted from PBMCs, obtained 10 days after the yellow fever booster vaccination. These receptors came from a young man who received the YFV17D yellow fever vaccine. Both conserved end residues are part of each CDR3. Each record gives: D gene, clone size, J gene, V gene, CDR3 DNA, CDR3 protein. D genes are given only for firm matches. Only some rows state a clone size, as once, few, many or a class for expanded clones.

TRBD2,few,TRBJ2-7,TRBV7-3,TGTGCCAGCAGCCCCACGGGGACTAGCGGGCACTACGAGCAGTACTTC,CASSPTGTSGHYEQYF
NA,few,TRBJ1-1,TRBV4-3,TGCGCCAGCAGCGGGAACCCCTACATGGGGACTGAAGCTTTCTTT,CASSGNPYMGTEAFF
TRBD1,few,TRBJ2-5,TRBV6-5,TGTGCCAGCAGACGACAGGGGCGGGAGACCCAGTACTTC,CASRRQGRETQYF
NA,NA,TRBJ1-6,TRBV5-1,TGCGCCAGCAGCGTGGAGAATTCACCCCTCCACTTT,CASSVENSPLHF
NA,many,TRBJ1-2,TRBV20-1,TGCAGTGCTGGCGGACATACAAATGGCTACACCTTC,CSAGGHTNGYTF
NA,NA,TRBJ1-3,TRBV29-1,TGCAGCGTTGATTTGGACAGATCTGGAAACACCATATATTTT,CSVDLDRSGNTIYF
NA,many,TRBJ1-5,TRBV28,TGTGCCAGCAGTTTACCTCCCACAGGTAATCAGCCCCAGCATTTT,CASSLPPTGNQPQHF
NA,many,TRBJ2-7,TRBV30,TGTGCCTGGAGTGTAAATTACGAGCAGTACTTC,CAWSVNYEQYF
TRBD1,many,TRBJ2-5,TRBV29-1,TGCAGCGTGGAAGATAGAGACAGGGTACGAGAGACCCAGTACTTC,CSVEDRDRVRETQYF
NA,few,TRBJ1-6,TRBV20-1,TGCAGTGCAACGGGACATTTAGCACCCCTCCACTTT,CSATGHLAPLHF
NA,many,TRBJ2-3,TRBV5-1,TGCGCCAGCAGCTACTCGGACGGTGGCACAGATACGCAGTATTTT,CASSYSDGGTDTQYF
TRBD1,many,TRBJ1-2,TRBV6-6,TGTGCCAGCGGGACAGGGGGCGGTGGCTACACCTTC,CASGTGGGGYTF
NA,NA,TRBJ2-5,TRBV15,TGTGCCACCAGCAGAGATCTTGGCAGAAGAGAGACCCAGTACTTC,CATSRDLGRRETQYF
TRBD1,many,TRBJ2-2,TRBV6-6,TGTGCCATCACGGGACAGGCCAACACCGGGGAGCTGTTTTTT,CAITGQANTGELFF
NA,NA,TRBJ1-6,TRBV2,TGTGCCAGCCGACGTTTGTCGGGTAATTCACCCCTCCACTTT,CASRRLSGNSPLHF
TRBD1,NA,TRBJ2-7,TRBV18,TGTGCCAGCTCACAGGGACAGTCCTACGAGCAGTACTTC,CASSQGQSYEQYF
TRBD2,NA,TRBJ2-1,TRBV18,TGTGCCAGCTCGTATGGGGCTAGCGGGGTCCGTGAGCAGTTCTTC,CASSYGASGVREQFF
NA,many,TRBJ2-3,TRBV11-2,TGTGCCAGCAGCCGCCAGGCGGGTACGCAGTATTTT,CASSRQAGTQYF
NA,many,TRBJ1-5,TRBV9,TGTGCCAGCAGCGTAGATGCGGATCAGCCCCAGCATTTT,CASSVDADQPQHF
TRBD1,few,TRBJ1-4,TRBV12-3/TRBV12-4,TGTGCCAGCAGGCCCGACAGGGGGGGATACGAAAAACTGTTTTTT,CASRPDRGGYEKLFF
NA,many,TRBJ2-3,TRBV20-1,TGCAGAACAGCGGAACTTTTCACAGATACGCAGTATTTT,CRTAELFTDTQYF
TRBD1,few,TRBJ1-5,TRBV4-1,TGCGCCAGCAGCCAGACTTCGGGACAGAAGAATCAGCCCCAGCATTTT,CASSQTSGQKNQPQHF
NA,NA,TRBJ1-6,TRBV7-2,TGTGCCAGCAGCTGGGCAGGGTCGGATAATTCACCCCTCCACTTT,CASSWAGSDNSPLHF
TRBD1,NA,TRBJ1-1,TRBV7-9,TGTGCCAGCAGCTCCCTAAGACAGGGGGCGACTGAAGCTTTCTTT,CASSSLRQGATEAFF
NA,many,TRBJ2-1,TRBV7-8,TGTGCCAGCAGGTCCCGACTCGGGGGGCGTTACAATGAGCAGTTCTTC,CASRSRLGGRYNEQFF
NA,many,TRBJ2-6,TRBV7-2,TGTGCCAGCAGCTTAGTTGCTGGGGTTGGGGCCAACGTCCTGACTTTC,CASSLVAGVGANVLTF
TRBD2,many,TRBJ2-1,TRBV7-2,TGTGCCAGCAGCTCCATAGCGGGGGGGCTGGGTGAGCAGTTCTTC,CASSSIAGGLGEQFF
NA,many,TRBJ1-1,TRBV25-1,TGTGCCAGCAGTCGGCAGGGAGCATACACTGAAGCTTTCTTT,CASSRQGAYTEAFF
NA,many,TRBJ2-6,TRBV7-9,TGTGCCAGCAGCTTAGCAGGGGCCGGGGCCAACGTCCTGACTTTC,CASSLAGAGANVLTF
NA,NA,TRBJ1-2,TRBV20-1,TGCAGTGCTAAAATCGGGAATAACTATGGCTACACCTTC,CSAKIGNNYGYTF
TRBD1,many,TRBJ2-1,TRBV5-4,TGTGCCAGCAGCTTGGCCGGGACAGGACTCTACAATGAGCAGTTCTTC,CASSLAGTGLYNEQFF
NA,few,TRBJ1-2,TRBV7-9,TGTGCCAGCAGCCCTAGGCCAGTAGGGCGAGGCTACACCTTC,CASSPRPVGRGYTF
TRBD1,NA,TRBJ1-6,TRBV4-1,TGCGCCAGCAGCCAGCAACAGGGGACGGTCCTCCACTTT,CASSQQQGTVLHF
NA,many,TRBJ2-7,TRBV7-9,TGTGCCAGCAGCTTAGCGCGTGGGATTTCCTACGAGCAGTACTTC,CASSLARGISYEQYF
NA,few,TRBJ2-2,TRBV5-1,TGCGCCAGCAGGTATGAGTCGTCTAGCGTGAGCACCGGGGAGCTGTTTTTT,CASRYESSSVSTGELFF
NA,many,TRBJ1-6,TRBV3-1,TGTGCCAGCAGCCAAGAGTTCACGGGTAATTCACCCCTCCACTTT,CASSQEFTGNSPLHF
NA,few,TRBJ1-5,TRBV4-1,TGCGCCAGCAGCCAACTGACCGGGCAGCCCCAGCATTTT,CASSQLTGQPQHF
NA,NA,TRBJ2-1,TRBV5-6,TGTGCCAGCAGTCAACGGGGGATCTCCTACAATGAGCAGTTCTTC,CASSQRGISYNEQFF
NA,NA,TRBJ1-1,TRBV2,TGTGCCACCGGGGACCGGAACACTGAAGCTTTCTTT,CATGDRNTEAFF
TRBD1,many,TRBJ2-5,TRBV5-1,TGCGCCAGCAGCCTGGGACAGAAAGAGACCCAGTACTTC,CASSLGQKETQYF
TRBD2,NA,TRBJ2-5,TRBV7-2,TGTGCCAGCAGCTTGGTAGTAGCGGGGGCCATCCAAGAGACCCAGTACTTC,CASSLVVAGAIQETQYF
TRBD2,many,TRBJ2-5,TRBV6-6,TGTGCCAGCAGTTTCCAAGAACTAGCGGGGGGGAGGGAGACCCAGTACTTC,CASSFQELAGGRETQYF
NA,few,TRBJ2-3,TRBV7-2,TGTGCCAGCAGCCTCATGCGGGCCCAGGGCCGCACAGATACGCAGTATTTT,CASSLMRAQGRTDTQYF
NA,few,TRBJ1-4,TRBV29-1,TGCAGCGCCATCCTAGCAACTAATGAAAAACTGTTTTTT,CSAILATNEKLFF
NA,many,TRBJ2-5,TRBV28,TGTGCCAGCAGTTTATACCAGGTTGGGACCCAGTACTTC,CASSLYQVGTQYF
NA,few,TRBJ2-7,TRBV7-9,TGTGCCAGCAGCTCAGGGGGGGGACAGGTCGCCTACGAGCAGTACTTC,CASSSGGGQVAYEQYF
NA,many,TRBJ2-1,TRBV2,TGTGCCAGCAGTGAATTACAGGGTGAAAATGAGCAGTTCTTC,CASSELQGENEQFF
NA,many,TRBJ2-5,TRBV7-9,TGTGCCAGCAGCTTATATGGTCTAGCACAAGAGACCCAGTACTTC,CASSLYGLAQETQYF